These T cell receptor beta chains were read from a single sample in a study of T cells in Graves' hyperthyroidism and ophthalmopathy. TCRdb independently ran MiXCR on the multiplex PCR reads; one entry per CDR3 protein. The sample consists of roughly 750,000 distinct CDR3 sequences, approximately 16% of them appearing once. The source material was blood. Receptors were obtained from a man between 18 and 35 years old with Graves' hyperthyroidism. Both conserved end residues are trimmed from each CDR3.

v_gene	j_gene	CDR3aa
TRBV4-1	TRBJ1-2	ASSPQGAPGYGYT
TRBV20-1	TRBJ2-1	SAGRLAWEYNEQF
TRBV7-2	TRBJ2-7	ASSIPGTRYHEQY
TRBV6-5	TRBJ2-6	ASSYSVQAPGANVLT
TRBV24-1	TRBJ2-3	ATSDPRPRGGIITDTQY
TRBV6-1	TRBJ1-6	ASSDGQGDSPLH
TRBV28	TRBJ1-1	ASGDPQSAFTEAF
TRBV15	TRBJ1-4	ATSRASGTANEELF
TRBV2	TRBJ1-1	ASSNSGGLTEAF
TRBV15	TRBJ2-2	ATSRDLGTTGELF
TRBV20-1	TRBJ2-2	SARQGNTGELF
TRBV11-3	TRBJ1-2	ASSLEGRRGDYGYT
TRBV10-3	TRBJ2-7	ATFDSSYEQY
TRBV10-3	TRBJ2-5	VISDRREETQY
TRBV30	TRBJ2-1	AWSFGISYNEQF
TRBV6-2/TRBV6-3	TRBJ2-2	ASSLLSTRYTGELF
TRBV20-1	TRBJ2-5	SASPASGRDETQY
TRBV6-5	TRBJ2-3	ASSYWDRQDDTQY
TRBV27	TRBJ2-1	ASSIGQGDNEQF
TRBV7-9	TRBJ2-1	ASSTPLVYSGPTNEQF
TRBV5-1	TRBJ1-2	ASSVGSKRGYT
TRBV6-1	TRBJ2-1	ASTHRGKGHNEQF
TRBV12-3/TRBV12-4	TRBJ2-3	AVTEGGLAGDDTQY
TRBV9	TRBJ2-1	ASGIAGGFNEQF
TRBV9	TRBJ2-3	ASSVYSSGTDTQY
TRBV28	TRBJ1-1	ASSLSQGRSLNTEAF
TRBV7-2	TRBJ1-3	ASSPLYVNTIY
TRBV6-2/TRBV6-3	TRBJ2-5	ASSSTSGRALETQY
TRBV7-3	TRBJ2-5	ASSPGGLVGETQY
TRBV30	TRBJ2-2	AWSGGGRYTGELF
TRBV3-1	TRBJ2-7	ASSQAGQDEQY
TRBV7-9	TRBJ2-3	ASSHTSSGPDTQY
TRBV12-3/TRBV12-4	TRBJ1-1	ASSLMQSPEAF
TRBV29-1	TRBJ2-7	SVSSGRAYEQY
TRBV5-1	TRBJ2-1	ASSGFQGPWGNEQF
TRBV27	TRBJ2-1	ASSAHPGLAGYNEQF
TRBV7-9	TRBJ2-7	ASSRGDRAYEQY
TRBV19	TRBJ2-5	ASRPEGFRGQGETQY
TRBV20-1	TRBJ1-5	SARDLPGTRDQPQH
TRBV11-3	TRBJ2-1	ASSLDPDRGRDEQF
TRBV6-4	TRBJ1-5	ASSDPGAFNQPQH
TRBV28	TRBJ2-3	ASRTVTDTQY
TRBV30	TRBJ1-1	AWSNRRAGGTEAF
TRBV11-2	TRBJ1-3	ASSPPTSGNTIY
TRBV28	TRBJ2-7	ASNWGLAVSEQY
TRBV29-1	TRBJ2-1	SVEIARGNEQF
TRBV3-1	TRBJ1-2	ASSHPEGLGYT
TRBV19	TRBJ2-7	ASSPTVGLFSYEQY
TRBV28	TRBJ2-1	ASSLSYNEQF
TRBV28	TRBJ2-5	ASSPFETQY